This TCR beta chain was sequenced during a study of blood T cells in healthy people across ages (dated by TCRdb to the mid-2010s). With respect to the entire study: Template switching captured roughly one uniquely barcoded TCR beta cDNA molecule per two T cells in model experiments. Age-related changes in TCR beta repertoire diversity were measured in the study by deep sequencing normalized with unique cDNA molecular identifiers. Four age groups were formed from the donors: young (average 16 years), middle-aged (approximately 40), aged (more than 55) and long-lived (more than 75). To avoid experimental bias, donors of different ages were spread randomly across the sequencing lanes. Two additional independent replicas of 1 million unique cDNA reads from the same blood draw were analyzed for two donors (one aged 18 to 29 and one aged 80 or older).

The study at large found these results: The long-lived group showed more naive CD4+ T cells, fewer expanded clones and increased TCR diversity than the aged group, suggesting age selection. Estimates of total diversity from one million sequenced T cells were regarded as lower bounds and underestimates. Donor CMV infection status was unknown, potentially confounding age-related changes in expanded clonotypes. The percentage of naive T cells measured by flow cytometry correlated strongly with observed TCR beta diversity. Observed TCR beta diversity per million T cells fell roughly linearly with age, and a significant reduction was already apparent by age roughly 41. Bulk unsorted PBMC profiling prevented conclusive comparison of naive and antigen-experienced compartments.

The germline V gene supplies CDR1 SQVTM and CDR2 ANQGSEA. There are 15 amino acids in the CDR3, from cysteine to phenylalanine inclusive. Just CDR3 DNA is preserved here, 45 bases in frame from base 1. In regard to this clonotype: Its antigen specificity is not known. Mismatch with germline at one junction end may stem from a read error.

Systemically healthy Caucasian individuals from Russia, 39 in total and aged about 6 to 95 years, were included as donors. Each donor gave 8 to 10 milliliters of peripheral blood, drawn into EDTA-treated Vacutainer tubes. Ficoll-Paque density-gradient centrifugation was used to isolate PBMCs, with at least 6.5 million per sample. Total RNA, at least 6 micrograms per sample, was extracted from PBMCs with Trizol reagent. Naive CD45RAhigh/CD27high T cell percentages were measured by flow cytometry on a PBMC aliquot from every donor. Receptor amplification or capture employed 5' RACE. A second roughly 6 to 12 cycle PCR used a sample-barcoded 5' primer and a J-beta primer mix. Each TCR beta cDNA molecule received a unique molecular identifier from a template-switch 5' adaptor carrying 12 random nucleotides. At least 2.5 million CDR3-containing paired-end reads were obtained from each sample. All of the RNA was converted into first-strand cDNA using the Mint cDNA synthesis kit, with a TRBC-specific oligonucleotide serving as the primer. Following uracil-DNA glycosylase treatment, all cDNA underwent a first 18-cycle PCR with the universal primers M1SS and BC2_uni_R. The paper's processing steps were these. For normalization, 1 million high-quality reads were randomly selected from each sample, with every read carrying a distinct molecular identifier. Reads sharing molecular identifiers were discarded rather than binned into consensus sequences. MiTCR, with a Q25 quality threshold and the strictest error-elimination algorithm, was used for CDR3 identification, clonotype clustering and error correction. A nonparametric unseen species model with Euler transformation was used to estimate a lower bound on total TCR beta diversity. TCRdb passed the public sequencing reads through fastp at Q25 and MiXCR, retaining productive beta sequences. Rows are unified per CDR3 protein, each entry keeping the most common DNA and genes. The V and J calls, along with clone size, are taken from TCRdb and not from the paper's own processing. The sample contains over 1,500,000 distinct CDR3 sequences, approximately 40% of them found a single time. The ten largest clonotypes hold 20% to 25% of the sample.

This clonotype was obtained from a human donor in good health. The sequenced material came from blood. The chain is assembled from TRBV29-1 and TRBJ2-3; TRBD1 fits 7 bases in the junction. Here the CDR3 is given as CSVEGGGSGTDTQYF. Here is the DNA: TGCAGCGTCGAAGGGGGCGGTAGCGGCACAGATACGCAGTATTTT.